This record covers a single TCR beta chain. The target antigen is unknown. TEMRA cells were FACS-enriched, unlike CD8+ and CD4+ T cells, which were negatively isolated. Random hexamers primed reverse transcription of about 0.5 to 1 ug RNA. The immunoSEQ assay covered 54 Vbeta and 13 Jbeta segments for CDR3. MiXCR, applied by TCRdb to the immunoSEQ multiplex PCR reads, yields one record per CDR3 protein. In the table there are about 170,000 distinct CDR3 sequences, more than 95% of which are singletons. CDR1 and CDR2 from the germline V gene are MGHRA and YSYEKL. The CDR3 is made up of 19 amino acids. V lost 3 bases, J lost 0 bases, and 8 bases stayed unmatched. The data stem from a study of CD8 T cells in Susac syndrome. Findings and limits, study-wide: In Susac patients, clonal expansion was not detected in CD4+ cells. The study admitted that it had a relatively small number of individuals in its TCR sequencing and HLA analysis.

The rearrangement uses TRBV4-1 and TRBJ2-7, with 16 bases matching TRBD2. The source material was CD4+ T cells from PBMCs. The receptor was isolated from a human donor with Susac syndrome. CDR3 DNA sequence: TGCGCCAGCAGCCATCCGGGACTAGCGGGAGGGCCGGGCTCCTACGAGCAGTACTTC. Its protein product is CASSHPGLAGGPGSYEQYF.